This T cell receptor beta chain was obtained from a study of blood T cells in healthy people across ages. Broader study findings: Diversity of TCR beta per million T cells declined in a roughly linear way with age. More naive CD4+ cells and higher diversity marked long-lived donors relative to aged donors. Estimated diversity that came from one million T cells was considered an underestimate.

This CDR3 contains 16 residues. Germline V gene data show CDR1 as SGHAT and CDR2 as FQNNGV. V lost 7 bases and J lost 5; bases outside the gene matches: 14. The sample holds a few counts of this clonotype. Its antigen is not known. A second 7 to 11 cycle PCR used barcoded and J-beta primers. TCRdb itself ran the 5' RACE reads through MiXCR, one entry per CDR3 protein. The table records roughly 2 million distinct CDR3 sequences, approximately 50% of them present only once. The chain joins TRBV11-2 to TRBJ2-1, with 7 bases that match TRBD1. Sequenced material: blood. The source is a woman aged 40 to 50 in good health. The CDR3 nucleotides are TGTGCCAGCAAAACACTTATCGGGACAGTCAACAATGAGCAGTTCTTC. This encodes CASKTLIGTVNNEQFF.